A single sample gave rise to the 23 T cell receptor beta chains below, sequenced in a study of Graves' ophthalmopathy and Graves' hyperthyroidism listed by TCRdb under 2018. The sequencer was an Illumina HiSeq 2000. For repertoire sequencing, TCR beta CDR3 regions were amplified from RNA transcripts. HTBI primers and the Qiagen OneStep RT-PCR kit were used in a first-round RT-PCR, which was followed by a second-round multiplex PCR, size selection and purification. TCRdb reworked the public reads: Q25 trimming with fastp, MiXCR clone assembly, productive beta chains retained. Entries are consolidated by CDR3 protein sequence, retaining the most common genes and DNA. Present in this sample are about 590,000 distinct CDR3 sequences, just under 40% of which were seen just once. The ten largest clones take up about 4.2% of the sample. Sequencing was done on a sample of peripheral blood or thyroid tissue (not recorded which). These receptors were collected from an adult man with Graves' hyperthyroidism.

This clonotype came up a few times. Since a much larger clone is just one base distant, this may be a read error. The CDR3 DNA reads as TGTGCCATCGGTGTCCCGGGGGCTGGAGGCTACACCTTC. This gives the protein CAIGVPGAGGYTF. V is TRBV10-3 and J is TRBJ1-2, with D perhaps matching TRBD1 (6 bases). Germline lookup yields CDR1 ENHRY and CDR2 SYGVKD. The CDR3 spans 13 residues. Between the trimmed V and J ends, which lost 8 bases and 8 bases, there was a span of 18 bases.

The V gene is TRBV29-1, the J gene TRBJ1-6, with 11 bases matching TRBD1. Germline V gene sequence: CDR1 SQVTM, CDR2 ANQGSEA. The length of the CDR3 is 14 residues. V was clipped by 7 bases and J by 9 bases; unmatched bases: 8. The CDR3, as DNA: TGCAGCGCTTGGACAGGGGGCAAGAGTTCACCCCTCCACTTT. Translation gives CSAWTGGKSSPLHF.

The V and J genes are TRBV12-3 or TRBV12-4 and TRBJ1-5; D possibly corresponds to TRBD2 (7 bases). Near its end, the DNA agrees better with TRBJ2-3, so the J call may be wrong. This CDR3 is 15 amino acids long. CDR3 loop: CASSLWGGLTDTQYF. The CDR3 DNA reads as TGTGCCAGCAGTTTATGGGGGGGCCTGACAGATACGCAGTATTTT.

This clonotype appeared many times. The V call is TRBV2, the J call TRBJ1-2; D unclear. Germline lookup yields CDR1 SNHLY and CDR2 FYNNEI. V was clipped by 7 bases and J by 5 bases, with 11 bases between them. The CDR3 totals 12 residues. The CDR3 reads CASNPGVYGYTF. In DNA form, the CDR3 reads TGTGCCAGCAACCCTGGAGTTTATGGCTACACCTTC.

This clonotype appeared many times. V usage is TRBV29-1 and J usage is TRBJ1-4; the D is unclear. This CDR3 has 13 amino acids. V lost 2 bases to trimming and J lost 3 bases, with 7 bases between them. Germline values: CDR1 SQVTM, CDR2 ANQGSEA. Written as DNA, the CDR3 is TGCAGCGTTGAAAGTCGGTCTAATGAAAAACTGTTTTTT. It encodes CSVESRSNEKLFF.

The chain recombines TRBV19 with TRBJ1-1; TRBD1 matches at 9 bases. This CDR3 has 14 residues. V lost 4 bases and J lost 4; bases outside the gene matches: 4. Germline assignment: CDR1 LNHDA and CDR2 SQIVND (reference sequence). The CDR3 loop reads CASSTQGASTEAFF. The CDR3 coding sequence is TGTGCCAGTAGTACACAGGGGGCTAGCACTGAAGCTTTCTTT.

As to this clonotype: It is likely a read error, because the conserved phenylalanine at the end of the CDR3 is missing. V gene TRBV27 combines with J gene TRBJ1-1, with D tentatively TRBD1 (5 bases). This CDR3 is built from 13 residues. V dropped 11 bases and J dropped 9 bases, with 22 bases sitting between them. The germline V gene encodes CDR1 MNHEY and CDR2 SMNVEV (reference sequence). CDR3 in amino acids: CAVPGTAVIKAFL. DNA for the CDR3: TGTGCCGTACCAGGGACGGCCGTTATTAAAGCTTTCCTT.

The table lists this clonotype with a count of one. The chain has TRBV20-1 and TRBJ2-7, with 8 bases that match TRBD1. The CDR3 is made up of 14 amino acids. Trimming at V came to 6 bases and at J to 3 bases, leaving 10 bases not matched to a gene. CDR1 is DFQATT, CDR2 SNEGSKA, per germline (reference sequence). The CDR3 is CSAKKTGDHYEQYF. CDR3 DNA sequence: TGCAGTGCCAAAAAGACAGGGGACCACTACGAGCAGTACTTC.

V usage is TRBV13 and J usage is TRBJ2-1; no reliable D call. Trimming cost V 3 bases and J 5 bases, with 8 bases left between them. Germline V gives CDR1 PRHDT, CDR2 FYEKMQ (reference sequence). This CDR3 contains 13 residues. In nucleotides, the CDR3 is TGTGCCAGCAGCTTCGTACAAAACAATGAGCAGTTCTTC. Its translation is CASSFVQNNEQFF. Using reference TRBV13 and TRBJ2-1 for the parts outside the CDR3, the full variable domain is AAGVIQSPRHLIKEKRETATLKCYPIPRHDTVYWYQQGPGQDPQFLISFYEKMQSDKGSIPDRFSAQQFSDYHSELNMSSLELGDSALYFCASSFVQNNEQFFGPGTRLTVL.

This chain uses TRBV30 with TRBJ2-7, with D tentatively TRBD1 (7 bases). Looked up from germline, CDR1 is GTSNPN and CDR2 is SVGIG (reference sequence). The CDR3 covers 16 residues. The V end lost 3 bases, the J end lost 2 bases, and 20 bases lay between the germline ends. This chain's CDR3 is CAWRNGGTVGAYEQYF. In nucleotides, the CDR3 is TGTGCCTGGAGAAATGGGGGGACAGTTGGGGCCTACGAGCAGTACTTC.

This clonotype was counted many times. This chain links TRBV15 with TRBJ2-3; D is ambiguous. Germline V gene sequence: CDR1 LNHNV, CDR2 YYDKDF (reference sequence). V was shortened by 1 base and J by 2 bases, with 13 bases between the two germline ends. This CDR3 region has 16 residues. The CDR3 region is CATSRVTAADTDTQYF. The CDR3 coding sequence is TGTGCCACCAGCAGAGTAACTGCAGCCGACACAGATACGCAGTATTTT.

The V call is TRBV29-1, the J call TRBJ2-3, with D possibly TRBD1 on 5 matching bases. The CDR3 has 15 amino acids. In germline, CDR1 is SQVTM, CDR2 ANQGSEA. Trimming stripped 0 bases from V and 2 bases from J, with 12 bases between. The CDR3 sequence is CSVEDWRQITDTQYF. CDR3 in DNA: TGCAGCGTTGAAGACTGGCGACAGATCACAGATACGCAGTATTTT.

V gene TRBV6-1 combines with J gene TRBJ2-7, with TRBD1 as a possible D gene (6 bases). CDR1 and CDR2 (germline): MNHNS, SASEGT. The CDR3 covers 14 residues. The V gene lost 6 bases and the J gene lost 6 bases, with 18 bases spanning the gap. The CDR3 DNA sequence: TGTGCCAGCAGCCCCACCGGACAGCCACCCGAGCAGTACTTC. Amino acid sequence: CASSPTGQPPEQYF.

Of note for this clonotype: This may arise from a read error, as a much more abundant clone is one base away. The chain employs TRBV2 and TRBJ1-5; D gene ambiguous. With 9 bases removed from V and 1 base from J, the gap between germline ends came to 16 bases. Per germline, CDR1 SNHLY and CDR2 FYNNEI. This CDR3 is 15 amino acids long. The CDR3 sequence: CARNIGHKSNQPQHF. CDR3 DNA: TGTGCCAGAAACATAGGGCATAAGAGCAATCAGCCCCAGCATTTT.

The V gene is TRBV5-4, the J gene TRBJ2-6, with 9 bases fitting TRBD1. Germline CDR1 SGHNT, CDR2 YYREEE (reference sequence). V gave up 4 bases and J gave up 8 bases; unmatched junction bases: 7. The CDR3 is 15 residues long. This CDR3 is CASSKGQGTPNVLTF. Written as DNA, the CDR3 is TGTGCCAGCAGCAAGGGACAGGGAACCCCCAACGTCCTGACTTTC. Combining the CDR3 with reference TRBV5-4 and TRBJ2-6 gives the whole variable domain ETGVTQSPTHLIKTRGQQVTLRCSSQSGHNTVSWYQQALGQGPQFIFQYYREEENGRGNFPPRFSGLQFPNYSSELNVNALELDDSALYLCASSKGQGTPNVLTFGAGSRLTVL.

The table lists this clonotype with a count of one. The chain links TRBV25-1 to TRBJ2-7; D possibly corresponds to TRBD2 (6 bases). The CDR3 loop spans 13 amino acids. The V end was cut by 6 bases, the J end by 5 bases, with 14 bases between. The germline V gene encodes CDR1 MGHDK and CDR2 SYGVNS. The CDR3: CASRGGEDNEQYF. In DNA form, the CDR3 reads TGTGCCAGCAGAGGAGGGGAGGATAACGAGCAGTACTTC.

This clonotype showed up many times. The genes are TRBV5-1 and TRBJ2-7; 8 bases line up with TRBD1. This CDR3 region has 15 residues. The germline V gene has CDR1 SGHRS and CDR2 YFSETQ. The V gene end was trimmed by 3 bases and the J gene end by 5 bases; junction bases not matched to a gene: 10. CDR3 sequence reads: CASSSSGQVFDEQYF. In nucleotides, the CDR3 is TGCGCCAGCAGCTCGTCGGGACAGGTTTTCGACGAGCAGTACTTC. Filled out from reference TRBV5-1 and TRBJ2-7, the complete variable domain reads KAGVTQTPRYLIKTRGQQVTLSCSPISGHRSVSWYQQTPGQGLQFLFEYFSETQRNKGNFPGRFSGRQFSNSRSEMNVSTLELGDSALYLCASSSSGQVFDEQYFGPGTRLTVT.

This clonotype was detected a few times. V and J are TRBV28 and TRBJ1-4; D is unclear. The germline V gene encodes CDR1 MDHEN and CDR2 SYDVKM. This CDR3 is built from 15 residues. V lost 3 bases, J lost 8 bases, and 16 bases lay in between. CDR3 DNA sequence: TGTGCCAGCAGTTTCCAGTCTAACACTTACGAAAAACTGTTTTTT. Encoded protein: CASSFQSNTYEKLFF.

This clonotype was detected ten times or more. The J gene is TRBJ1-2, the V gene TRBV7-6; 12 nucleotides agree with TRBD1. Germline CDR1 SGHVS, CDR2 FNYEAQ. Trimming removed 5 bases from V and 5 bases from J; junction bases left unmatched: 9. The CDR3 consists of 16 residues. CDR3 in DNA: TGTGCCAGCAGCCCCGGGACAGGGGGCGAGTCTTATGGCTACACCTTC. Translating it yields CASSPGTGGESYGYTF.

This clonotype was found a few times. V is TRBV11-2 and J is TRBJ2-5, with unresolved D. CDR3 length equals 11 residues. In germline, CDR1 is SGHAT, CDR2 FQNNGV. The V end lost 5 bases, the J end lost 13 bases, and 14 bases lay between the germline ends. The CDR3 spells CASSIRLKPYF. Here the CDR3 DNA reads TGTGCCAGCAGCATCCGTCTTAAACCGTACTTC. Looking up the rest from reference TRBV11-2 and TRBJ2-5 gives the full variable domain: EAGVAQSPRYKIIEKRQSVAFWCNPISGHATLYWYQQILGQGPKLLIQFQNNGVVDDSQLPKDRFSAERLKGVDSTLKIQPAKLEDSAVYLCASSIRLKPYFGPGTRLLVL.

This clonotype was observed at least ten times. CDR3: CASSFQGDFQETQYF. In DNA, the CDR3 is TGTGCCAGCAGTTTTCAGGGCGACTTTCAAGAGACCCAGTACTTC. The chain combines TRBV12-3 or TRBV12-4 with TRBJ2-5, with D possibly TRBD1 on 5 matching bases. The CDR3 has 15 residues. The germline V and J ends were trimmed by 3 bases and 2 bases, with 13 bases remaining between them.

In its sample, this clonotype was seen once. Being one base from a much bigger clone, this may be a read error. The V gene is TRBV6-1, the J gene TRBJ1-5; D possibly corresponds to TRBD1 (6 bases). Germline V gene lookup returns CDR1 MNHNS and CDR2 SASEGT. The CDR3 has 13 residues. Written as DNA, the CDR3 is TGTGGCAGCAGTACAGGGAACAATCAGCCCCAGCATTTT. Residues: CGSSTGNNQPQHF.

This clonotype was detected only a few times. V is TRBV11-3 and J is TRBJ2-5, with D perhaps TRBD1 or TRBD2 (6 bases each). This CDR3 contains 13 residues. Trimming removed 4 bases at V and 9 bases at J, with 15 bases between. Per the germline V gene, CDR1 is SGHNT and CDR2 is YENEEA. The CDR3 nucleotides read TGTGCCAGCAGCTCCGGGGGCGGGGCGCCCCAGTACTTC. Its translation: CASSSGGGAPQYF.